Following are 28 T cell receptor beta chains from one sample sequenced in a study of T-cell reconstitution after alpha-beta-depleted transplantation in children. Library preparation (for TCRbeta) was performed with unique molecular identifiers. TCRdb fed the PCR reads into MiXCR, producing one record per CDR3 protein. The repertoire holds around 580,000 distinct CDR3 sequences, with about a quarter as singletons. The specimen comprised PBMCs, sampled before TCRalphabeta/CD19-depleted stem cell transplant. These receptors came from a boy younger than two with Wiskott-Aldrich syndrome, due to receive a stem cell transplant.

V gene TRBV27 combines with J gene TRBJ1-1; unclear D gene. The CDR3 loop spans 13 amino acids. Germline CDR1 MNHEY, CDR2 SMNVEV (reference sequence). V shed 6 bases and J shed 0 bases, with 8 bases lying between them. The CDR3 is CASSRNLNTEAFF. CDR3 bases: TGTGCCAGCAGCCGAAACTTGAACACTGAAGCTTTCTTT.

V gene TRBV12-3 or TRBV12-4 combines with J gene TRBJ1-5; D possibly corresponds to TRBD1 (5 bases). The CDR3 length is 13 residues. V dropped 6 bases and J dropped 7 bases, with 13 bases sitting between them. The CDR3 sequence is CASSSGASQPQHF. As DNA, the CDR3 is TGTGCCAGCAGCTCCGGGGCTTCGCAGCCCCAGCATTTT.

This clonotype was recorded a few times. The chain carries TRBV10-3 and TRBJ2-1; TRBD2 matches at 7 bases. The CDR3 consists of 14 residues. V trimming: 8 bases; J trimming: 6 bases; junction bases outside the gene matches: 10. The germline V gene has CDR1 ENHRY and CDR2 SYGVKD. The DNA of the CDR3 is TGTGCCATCCTCGTAGAGCGGGACTCCAATGAGCAGTTCTTC. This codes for CAILVERDSNEQFF.

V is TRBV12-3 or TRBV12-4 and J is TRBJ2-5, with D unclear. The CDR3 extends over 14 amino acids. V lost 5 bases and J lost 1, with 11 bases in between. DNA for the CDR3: TGTGCCAGCAGTGCCCAGGCGTTCCAAGAGACCCAGTACTTC. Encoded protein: CASSAQAFQETQYF.

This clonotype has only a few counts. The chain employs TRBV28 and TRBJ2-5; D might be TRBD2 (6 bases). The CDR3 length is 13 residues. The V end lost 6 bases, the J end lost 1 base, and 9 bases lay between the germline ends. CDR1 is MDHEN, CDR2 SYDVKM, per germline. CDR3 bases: TGTGCCAGCAGCAAGCGGGCCCAAGAGACCCAGTACTTC. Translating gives CASSKRAQETQYF.

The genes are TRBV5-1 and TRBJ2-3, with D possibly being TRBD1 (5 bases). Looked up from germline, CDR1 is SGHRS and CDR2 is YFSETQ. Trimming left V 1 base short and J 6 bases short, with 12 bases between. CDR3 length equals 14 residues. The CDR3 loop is CASSLKEGVDTQYF. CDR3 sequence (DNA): TGCGCCAGCAGCTTGAAAGAAGGGGTTGATACGCAGTATTTT.

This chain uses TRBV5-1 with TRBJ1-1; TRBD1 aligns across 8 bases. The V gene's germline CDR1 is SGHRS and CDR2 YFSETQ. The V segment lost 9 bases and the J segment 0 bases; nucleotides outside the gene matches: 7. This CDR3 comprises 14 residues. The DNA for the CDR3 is TGCGCCACTTCTCAGGGGGCTTTGAACACTGAAGCTTTCTTT. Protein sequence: CATSQGALNTEAFF.

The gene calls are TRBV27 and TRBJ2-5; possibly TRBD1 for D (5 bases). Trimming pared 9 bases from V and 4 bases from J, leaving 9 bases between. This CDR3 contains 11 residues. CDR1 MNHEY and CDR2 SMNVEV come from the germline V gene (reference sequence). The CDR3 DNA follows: TGTGCCAGTCCCACAGGAGAGACCCAGTACTTC. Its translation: CASPTGETQYF.

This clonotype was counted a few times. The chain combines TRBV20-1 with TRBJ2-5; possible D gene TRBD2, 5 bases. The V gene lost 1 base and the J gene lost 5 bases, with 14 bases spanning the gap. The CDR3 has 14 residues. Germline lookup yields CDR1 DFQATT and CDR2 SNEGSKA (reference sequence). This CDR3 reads CSARGPQERETQYF. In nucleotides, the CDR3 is TGCAGTGCTAGAGGTCCCCAGGAGCGGGAGACCCAGTACTTC.

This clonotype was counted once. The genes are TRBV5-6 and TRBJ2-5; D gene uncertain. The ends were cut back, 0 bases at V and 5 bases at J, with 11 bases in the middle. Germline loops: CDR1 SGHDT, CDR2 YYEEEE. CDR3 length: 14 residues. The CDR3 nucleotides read TGTGCCAGCAGCTTGGGACGGATTTTGGAGACCCAGTACTTC. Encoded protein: CASSLGRILETQYF.

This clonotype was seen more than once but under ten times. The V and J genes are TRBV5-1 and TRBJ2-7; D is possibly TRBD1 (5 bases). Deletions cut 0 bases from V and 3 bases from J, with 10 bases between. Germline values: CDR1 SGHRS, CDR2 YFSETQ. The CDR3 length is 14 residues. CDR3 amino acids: CASSLGQMHYEQYF. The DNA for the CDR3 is TGCGCCAGCAGCTTGGGACAGATGCACTACGAGCAGTACTTC. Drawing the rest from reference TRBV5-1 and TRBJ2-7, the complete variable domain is KAGVTQTPRYLIKTRGQQVTLSCSPISGHRSVSWYQQTPGQGLQFLFEYFSETQRNKGNFPGRFSGRQFSNSRSEMNVSTLELGDSALYLCASSLGQMHYEQYFGPGTRLTVT.

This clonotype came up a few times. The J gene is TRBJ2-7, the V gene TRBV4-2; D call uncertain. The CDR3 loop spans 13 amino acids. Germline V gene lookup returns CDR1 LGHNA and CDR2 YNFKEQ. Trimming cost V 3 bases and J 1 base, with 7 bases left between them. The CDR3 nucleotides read TGTGCCAGCAGCCAGGCTCCATCCTACGAGCAGTACTTC. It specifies CASSQAPSYEQYF.

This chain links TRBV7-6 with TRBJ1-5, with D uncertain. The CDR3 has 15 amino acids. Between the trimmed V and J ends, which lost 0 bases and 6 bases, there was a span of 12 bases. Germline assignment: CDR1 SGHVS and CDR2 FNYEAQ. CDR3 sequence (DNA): TGTGCCAGCAGCTTAGCGATGGACGGGATTCAGCCCCAGCATTTT. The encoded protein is CASSLAMDGIQPQHF.

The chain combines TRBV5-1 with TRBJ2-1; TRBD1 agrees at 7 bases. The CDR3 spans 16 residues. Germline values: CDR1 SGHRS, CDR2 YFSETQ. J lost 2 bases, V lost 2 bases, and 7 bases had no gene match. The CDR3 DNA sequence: TGCGCCAGCAGCTTAGGACAGGCGAGAACCTACAATGAGCAGTTCTTC. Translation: CASSLGQARTYNEQFF.

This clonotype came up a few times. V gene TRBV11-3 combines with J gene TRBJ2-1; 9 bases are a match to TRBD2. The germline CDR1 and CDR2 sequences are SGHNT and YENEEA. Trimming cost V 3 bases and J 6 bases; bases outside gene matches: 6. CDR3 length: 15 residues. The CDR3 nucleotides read TGTGCCAGCAGCTTCGGGGCTAGCGGGACCAATGAGCAGTTCTTC. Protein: CASSFGASGTNEQFF.

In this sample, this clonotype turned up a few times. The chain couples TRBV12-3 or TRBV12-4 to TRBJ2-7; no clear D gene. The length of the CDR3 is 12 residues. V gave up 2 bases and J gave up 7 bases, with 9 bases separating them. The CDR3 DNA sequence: TGTGCCAGCAGTTTACGGATAGGTGAGCAGTACTTC. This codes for CASSLRIGEQYF.

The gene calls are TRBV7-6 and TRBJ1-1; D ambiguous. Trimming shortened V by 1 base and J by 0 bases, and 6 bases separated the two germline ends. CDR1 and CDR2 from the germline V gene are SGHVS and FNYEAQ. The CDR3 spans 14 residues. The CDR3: CASSLGNLNTEAFF. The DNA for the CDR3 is TGTGCCAGCAGCTTAGGGAACTTGAACACTGAAGCTTTCTTT.

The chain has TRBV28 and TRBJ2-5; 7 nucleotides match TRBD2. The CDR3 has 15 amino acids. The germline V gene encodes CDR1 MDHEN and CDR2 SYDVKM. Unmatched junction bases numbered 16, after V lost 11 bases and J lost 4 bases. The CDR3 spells CASNGGRLIRETQYF. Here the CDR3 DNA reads TGTGCCTCAAACGGGGGGAGGCTGATTCGAGAGACCCAGTACTTC.

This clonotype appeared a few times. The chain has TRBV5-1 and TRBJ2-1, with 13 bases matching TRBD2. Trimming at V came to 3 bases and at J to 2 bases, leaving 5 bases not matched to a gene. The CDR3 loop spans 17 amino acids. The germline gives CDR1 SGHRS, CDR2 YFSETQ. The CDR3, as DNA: TGCGCCAGCAGCTGGAGGGGACTAGCGGGAACCTACAATGAGCAGTTCTTC. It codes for CASSWRGLAGTYNEQFF.

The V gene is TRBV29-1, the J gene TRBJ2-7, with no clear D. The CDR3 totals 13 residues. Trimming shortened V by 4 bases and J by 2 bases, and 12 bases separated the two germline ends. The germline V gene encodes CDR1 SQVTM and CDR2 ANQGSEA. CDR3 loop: CSVVSDGAYEQYF. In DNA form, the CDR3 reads TGCAGCGTTGTGTCGGACGGCGCCTACGAGCAGTACTTC.

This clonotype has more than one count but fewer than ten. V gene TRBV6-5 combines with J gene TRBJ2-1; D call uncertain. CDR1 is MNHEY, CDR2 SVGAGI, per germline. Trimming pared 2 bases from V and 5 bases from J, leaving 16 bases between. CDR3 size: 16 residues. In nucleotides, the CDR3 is TGTGCCAGCAGTTACAGGAGTGCTATAAGCCACAATGAGCAGTTCTTC. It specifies CASSYRSAISHNEQFF.

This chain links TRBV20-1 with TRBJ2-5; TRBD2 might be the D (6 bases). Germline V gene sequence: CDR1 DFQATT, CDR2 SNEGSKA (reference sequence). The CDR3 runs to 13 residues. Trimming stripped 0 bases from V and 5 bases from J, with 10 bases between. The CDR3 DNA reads TGCAGTGCTAGAGATCCAGGGAGGGAGACCCAGTACTTC. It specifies CSARDPGRETQYF.

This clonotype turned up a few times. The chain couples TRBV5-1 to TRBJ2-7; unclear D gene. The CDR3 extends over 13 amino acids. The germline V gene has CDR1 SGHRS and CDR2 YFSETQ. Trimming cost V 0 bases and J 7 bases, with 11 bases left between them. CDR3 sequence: CASSLVGGLEQYF. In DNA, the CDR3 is TGCGCCAGCAGCTTGGTGGGCGGATTGGAGCAGTACTTC.

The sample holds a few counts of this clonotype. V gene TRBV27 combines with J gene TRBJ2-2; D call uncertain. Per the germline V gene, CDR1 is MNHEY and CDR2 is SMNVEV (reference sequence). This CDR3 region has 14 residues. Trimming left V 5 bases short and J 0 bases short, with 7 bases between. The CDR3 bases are TGTGCCAGCAGTCCAACAGCGAACACCGGGGAGCTGTTTTTT. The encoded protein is CASSPTANTGELFF.

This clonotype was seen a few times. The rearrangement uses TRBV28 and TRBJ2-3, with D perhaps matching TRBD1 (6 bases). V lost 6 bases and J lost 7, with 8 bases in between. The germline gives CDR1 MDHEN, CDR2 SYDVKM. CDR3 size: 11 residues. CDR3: CASRQGNTQYF. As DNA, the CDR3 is TGTGCCAGCAGACAGGGAAATACGCAGTATTTT.

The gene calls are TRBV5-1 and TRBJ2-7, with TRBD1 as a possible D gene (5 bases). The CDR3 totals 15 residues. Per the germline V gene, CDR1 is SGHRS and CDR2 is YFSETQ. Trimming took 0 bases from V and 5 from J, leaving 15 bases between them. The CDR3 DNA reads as TGCGCCAGCAGCTTGGGATGGCAGGGAATCCACGAGCAGTACTTC. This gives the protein CASSLGWQGIHEQYF. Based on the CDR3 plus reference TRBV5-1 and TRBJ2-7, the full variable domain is KAGVTQTPRYLIKTRGQQVTLSCSPISGHRSVSWYQQTPGQGLQFLFEYFSETQRNKGNFPGRFSGRQFSNSRSEMNVSTLELGDSALYLCASSLGWQGIHEQYFGPGTRLTVT.

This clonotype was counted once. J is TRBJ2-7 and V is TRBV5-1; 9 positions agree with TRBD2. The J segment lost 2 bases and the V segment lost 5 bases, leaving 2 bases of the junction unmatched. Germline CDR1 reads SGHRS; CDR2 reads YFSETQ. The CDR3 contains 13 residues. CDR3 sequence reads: CASRQREAYEQYF. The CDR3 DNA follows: TGCGCCAGCAGACAGCGGGAGGCCTACGAGCAGTACTTC.

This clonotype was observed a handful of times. The DNA of the CDR3 is TGTGCCAGCAGCTTGATCCGGGATGGTGAGCAGTACTTC. This codes for CASSLIRDGEQYF. The chain joins TRBV11-2 to TRBJ2-7, with a tentative D call TRBD2 (5 bases). The CDR3 totals 13 residues. Trimming removed 3 bases from V and 7 bases from J, with 13 bases in between. CDR1 and CDR2 (germline): SGHAT, FQNNGV. Using reference TRBV11-2 and TRBJ2-7 for the parts outside the CDR3, the full variable domain is EAGVAQSPRYKIIEKRQSVAFWCNPISGHATLYWYQQILGQGPKLLIQFQNNGVVDDSQLPKDRFSAERLKGVDSTLKIQPAKLEDSAVYLCASSLIRDGEQYFGPGTRLTVT.